The rows below give T cell receptor beta chains drawn from one sample of a study of OX40 agonist ivuxolimab in advanced cancers. The table came from immunoSEQ multiplex PCR; TCRdb's copy has only in-frame clones and leaves some out. In the table there are about 69,000 clones, about four fifths of which are singletons. The input for sequencing was CD4+ or CD8+ T cells sorted from blood, taken in a trial of the OX40 agonist ivuxolimab. The origin of the receptors is an adult with an advanced solid tumor such as melanoma, head and neck, liver or kidney cancer. Both conserved end residues are part of each CDR3. D genes are given only for firm matches. Size is stated for part of the rows, as once, few or many counts, or as a class when the clone is expanded.

J: TRBJ2-2
V: TRBV7-2
size: .
D: .
CDR3: CASSLAWGTGELFF
DNA: TGTGCCAGCAGCTTAGCTTGGGGAACCGGGGAGCTGTTTTTT

J: TRBJ1-2
V: TRBV10-3
size: .
D: .
CDR3: CAIRSGTTYGYTF
DNA: TGTGCCATCAGATCCGGGACAACCTATGGCTACACCTTC

J: TRBJ1-4
V: TRBV28
size: .
D: .
CDR3: CASSPPAGMGQKLFF
DNA: TGTGCCAGCAGTCCCCCGGCTGGGATGGGGCAAAAACTGTTTTTT

J: TRBJ2-7
V: TRBV10-2
size: .
D: .
CDR3: CASSDGTSYEQYF
DNA: TGCGCCAGCAGCGACGGGACAAGCTACGAGCAGTACTTC

J: TRBJ2-3
V: TRBV5-1
size: .
D: TRBD1
CDR3: CASSPVAGGWAQYF
DNA: TGCGCCAGCAGCCCCGTCGCAGGGGGCTGGGCGCAGTATTTT

J: TRBJ1-2
V: TRBV2
size: .
D: .
CDR3: CASSDRGKGGYTF
DNA: TGTGCCAGCAGTGATCGGGGGAAGGGAGGCTACACCTTC

J: TRBJ1-2
V: TRBV2
size: .
D: .
CDR3: CASSEWGGPDGYTF
DNA: TGTGCCAGCAGTGAATGGGGGGGCCCGGATGGCTACACCTTC

J: TRBJ2-3
V: TRBV5-1
size: .
D: .
CDR3: CASSRGTTDTQYF
DNA: TGCGCCAGCAGCCGAGGAACCACAGATACGCAGTATTTT

J: TRBJ1-1
V: TRBV6-1
size: .
D: .
CDR3: CASSQEGNMNTEAFF
DNA: TGTGCCAGCAGTCAAGAAGGGAATATGAACACTGAAGCTTTCTTT

J: TRBJ2-7
V: TRBV7-2
size: once
D: TRBD2
CDR3: CASSLAGGSAYEQYF
DNA: TGTGCCAGCAGCTTAGCCGGCGGGAGTGCCTACGAGCAGTACTTC

J: TRBJ1-5
V: TRBV7-2
size: .
D: .
CDR3: CASSYGPGSNQPQHF
DNA: TGTGCCAGCAGCTACGGACCCGGGAGCAATCAGCCCCAGCATTTT

J: TRBJ1-2
V: TRBV6-1
size: once
D: .
CDR3: CASSERGGTYGYTF
DNA: TGTGCCAGCAGTGAAAGGGGGGGGACCTATGGCTACACCTTC

J: TRBJ1-1
V: TRBV2
size: once
D: TRBD1
CDR3: CASSGGQLNTEAFF
DNA: TGTGCCAGCAGTGGGGGACAGCTGAACACTGAAGCTTTCTTT

J: TRBJ2-7
V: TRBV7-2
size: .
D: TRBD2
CDR3: CASSLSGSKNEQYF
DNA: TGTGCCAGCAGCCTTAGCGGGAGTAAAAACGAGCAGTACTTC

J: TRBJ2-4
V: TRBV2
size: .
D: TRBD2
CDR3: CASRLLLAGANSRGIQYF
DNA: TGTGCCAGCCGCCTCTTATTAGCGGGGGCAAATTCCCGGGGCATTCAGTACTTC

J: TRBJ2-7
V: TRBV14
size: .
D: .
CDR3: CASSQGVGRKYF
DNA: TGTGCCAGCAGCCAAGGGGTTGGGCGAAAGTACTTC

J: TRBJ1-2
V: TRBV6-5
size: few
D: .
CDR3: CASSYDPGRGYTF
DNA: TGTGCCAGCAGTTACGACCCGGGACGTGGCTACACCTTC

J: TRBJ2-1
V: TRBV2
size: .
D: TRBD2
CDR3: CASSEGLADNEQFF
DNA: TGTGCCAGCAGTGAAGGACTAGCCGACAATGAGCAGTTCTTC

J: TRBJ2-2
V: TRBV28
size: many
D: TRBD1
CDR3: CASSLTGTGRNGELFF
DNA: TGTGCCAGCAGTCTGACCGGGACAGGGCGGAACGGGGAGCTGTTTTTT

J: TRBJ2-1
V: TRBV7-7
size: .
D: TRBD1
CDR3: CASSPSTVGQGAYNEQFF
DNA: TGTGCCAGCAGCCCATCCACTGTAGGACAGGGGGCCTACAATGAGCAGTTCTTC

J: TRBJ1-2
V: TRBV2
size: .
D: .
CDR3: CASSELGGGYTF
DNA: TGTGCCAGCAGCGAGCTGGGGGGTGGCTACACCTTC

J: TRBJ1-2
V: TRBV30
size: once
D: TRBD1
CDR3: CAWRAGQNYGYTF
DNA: TGTGCCTGGAGGGCGGGACAGAACTATGGCTACACCTTC